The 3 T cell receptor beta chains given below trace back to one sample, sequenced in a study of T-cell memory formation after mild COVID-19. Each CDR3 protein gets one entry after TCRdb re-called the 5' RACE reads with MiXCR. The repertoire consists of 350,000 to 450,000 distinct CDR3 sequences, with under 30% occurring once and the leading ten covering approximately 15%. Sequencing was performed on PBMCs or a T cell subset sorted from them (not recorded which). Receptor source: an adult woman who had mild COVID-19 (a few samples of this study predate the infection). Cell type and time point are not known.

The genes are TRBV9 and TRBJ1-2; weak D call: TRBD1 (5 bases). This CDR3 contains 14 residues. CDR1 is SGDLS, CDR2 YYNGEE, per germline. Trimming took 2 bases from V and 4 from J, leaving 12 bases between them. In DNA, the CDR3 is TGTGCCAGCAGCGTCGGGACCGACGGCTATGGCTACACCTTC. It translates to CASSVGTDGYGYTF. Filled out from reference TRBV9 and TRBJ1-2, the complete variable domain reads DSGVTQTPKHLITATGQRVTLRCSPRSGDLSVYWYQQSLDQGLQFLIQYYNGEERAKGNILERFSAQQFPDLHSELNLSSLELGDSALYFCASSVGTDGYGYTFGSGTRLTVV.

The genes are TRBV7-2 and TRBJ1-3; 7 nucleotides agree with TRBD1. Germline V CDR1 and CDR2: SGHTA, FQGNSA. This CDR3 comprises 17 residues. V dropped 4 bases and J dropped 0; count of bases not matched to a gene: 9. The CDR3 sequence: CASSYPPGQRSGNTIYF. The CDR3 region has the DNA TGTGCCAGCAGCTACCCACCGGGACAGCGCTCTGGAAACACCATATATTTT. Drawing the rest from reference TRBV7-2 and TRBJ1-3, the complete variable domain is GAGVSQSPSNKVTEKGKDVELRCDPISGHTALYWYRQSLGQGLEFLIYFQGNSAPDKSGLPSDRFSAERTGGSVSTLTIQRTQQEDSAVYLCASSYPPGQRSGNTIYFGEGSWLTVV.

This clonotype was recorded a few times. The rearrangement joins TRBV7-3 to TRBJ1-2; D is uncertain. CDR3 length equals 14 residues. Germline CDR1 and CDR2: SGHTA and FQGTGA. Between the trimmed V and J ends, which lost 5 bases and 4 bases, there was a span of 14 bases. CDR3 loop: CASSPVRSFYGYTF. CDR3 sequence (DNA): TGTGCCAGCAGCCCTGTGCGGTCCTTCTATGGCTACACCTTC.